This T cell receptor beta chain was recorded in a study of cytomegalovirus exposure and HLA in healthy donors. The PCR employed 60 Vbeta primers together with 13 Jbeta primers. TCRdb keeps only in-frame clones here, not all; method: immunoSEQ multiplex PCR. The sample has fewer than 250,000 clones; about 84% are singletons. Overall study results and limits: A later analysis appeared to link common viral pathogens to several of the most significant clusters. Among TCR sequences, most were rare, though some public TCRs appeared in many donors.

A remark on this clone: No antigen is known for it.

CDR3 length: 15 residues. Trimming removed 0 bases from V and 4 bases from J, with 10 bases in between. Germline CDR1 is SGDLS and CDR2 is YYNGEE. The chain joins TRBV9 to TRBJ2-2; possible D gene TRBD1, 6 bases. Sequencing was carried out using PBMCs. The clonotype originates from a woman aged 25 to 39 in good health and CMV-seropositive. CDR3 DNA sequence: TGTGCCAGCAGCGTAGAGTGGACAGTCACCGGGGAGCTGTTTTTT. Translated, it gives CASSVEWTVTGELFF. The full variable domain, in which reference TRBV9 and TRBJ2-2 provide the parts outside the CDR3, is DSGVTQTPKHLITATGQRVTLRCSPRSGDLSVYWYQQSLDQGLQFLIQYYNGEERAKGNILERFSAQQFPDLHSELNLSSLELGDSALYFCASSVEWTVTGELFFGEGSRLTVL.